These 26 T cell receptor beta chains came from one sample sequenced in a study of tumor-infiltrating lymphocytes in primary liver carcinoma. TCR beta cDNA came from roughly 450 ng total RNA, primed with a constant-region primer. Modified slightly, ARM-PCR produced TCR beta libraries over three nested multiplex PCR rounds. Each of the first two PCR rounds ran approximately 10 cycles with TRBV1-TRBV30 forward and C-beta reverse primers. TCRdb ran MiXCR on the multiplex PCR reads and lists one entry per CDR3 protein. The sample holds 330,000 or so distinct CDR3 sequences, 65% seen once. Out of unsorted whole blood came the blood RNA, and germline DNA was extracted as well. Sample: peripheral blood. Receptor source: a man in his forties with primary liver carcinoma and hepatitis B virus infection.

On this clonotype itself: One end of the junction fails to match germline, which may point to a read error. This sequence joins TRBV5-1 and TRBJ1-1; 9 bases map to TRBD1. CDR1 SGHRS and CDR2 YFSETQ come from the germline V gene. The CDR3 covers 14 residues. The CDR3 sequence is CVSSLDRGNTEAFF. As DNA, the CDR3 is TGCGTCAGCAGCTTGGACAGGGGTAACACTGAAGCTTTCTTT.

This chain joins TRBV28 and TRBJ1-1, with 7 bases that match TRBD1. The CDR3 length is 12 residues. Germline V lookup: CDR1 MDHEN, CDR2 SYDVKM. J gave up 4 bases and V 9 bases, and 5 bases lay outside the gene matches. In DNA form, the CDR3 reads TGTGCCAGTTTTCCAGGGGGCACTGAAGCTTTCTTT. Amino acid sequence: CASFPGGTEAFF.

This clonotype appeared a single time. One junction end does not reproduce the germline sequence, and a read error may be involved. This chain uses TRBV29-1 with TRBJ2-3; 8 nucleotides line up with TRBD2. CDR3 length: 12 residues. Germline V gene lookup returns CDR1 SQVTM and CDR2 ANQGSEA. CDR3 loop: CSGDGGVDTHYF. The CDR3 region has the DNA TGCAGCGGCGACGGGGGGGTAGATACGCACTATTTT.

As DNA, the CDR3 is TGTGCCAGCAGTACCTGGGTTCAGACCGGGGAGCTGTTTTTT. Amino acid sequence: CASSTWVQTGELFF. V gene TRBV6-1 combines with J gene TRBJ2-2; no reliable D call. Per germline, CDR1 MNHNS and CDR2 SASEGT. CDR3 length: 14 residues. V dropped 5 bases and J dropped 5 bases, with 12 bases sitting between them.

Comment on this clonotype: One end of the junction varies from germline; a read error may be responsible. J is TRBJ1-6 and V is TRBV5-4; no reliable D call. The CDR3 loop spans 16 amino acids. Germline assignment: CDR1 SGHNT and CDR2 YYREEE (reference sequence). The CDR3: CASSSHHGPQNSALHF. Written as DNA, the CDR3 is TGTGCCAGCAGCTCGCACCACGGACCGCAGAATTCAGCCCTCCACTTT.

On this clonotype: This sequence may be a read error, since a much larger clone differs from it by one base. This chain links TRBV12-3 or TRBV12-4 with TRBJ1-1; 9 bases fit TRBD1. The CDR3 totals 16 residues. J was trimmed by 4 bases and V by 4 bases; bases with no gene match: 10. The CDR3 is CASSYSTGGSRTEAFF. For the CDR3, the DNA is TGTGCCAGCAGTTACTCGACAGGGGGTAGTCGCACTGAAGCTTTCTTT.

The rearrangement links TRBV28 to TRBJ2-3, with 10 bases lining up with TRBD2. This CDR3 has 17 residues. The ends lost 8 bases at V and 5 bases at J; junction bases unmatched: 16. Germline lookup yields CDR1 MDHEN and CDR2 SYDVKM. The CDR3 sequence is CASAQGSGRALRDTQYF. As DNA, the CDR3 is TGTGCCAGCGCGCAAGGCAGCGGGAGGGCCTTAAGAGATACGCAGTATTTT.

This rearrangement joins TRBV11-2 to TRBJ2-3; D is unresolved. V lost 8 bases to trimming and J lost 6 bases, with 15 bases between them. CDR1 is SGHAT and CDR2 is FQNNGV in the germline V gene. This CDR3 comprises 13 residues. The CDR3 sequence: CASGPRVWDTQYF. The CDR3 bases are TGTGCCAGCGGCCCACGAGTGTGGGATACGCAGTATTTT.

With respect to this clonotype: One end of the junction does not line up with germline, which may come from a read error. The chain has TRBV14 and TRBJ2-5; D perhaps matches TRBD1 (6 bases). CDR3 length equals 16 residues. Germline V gene lookup returns CDR1 SGHDN and CDR2 FVKESK. CDR3 coding DNA: TGTGCCAGCGGCCAAGAAAGAACAGGGCGGAAGGAGACCCAGTACTTC. It specifies CASGQERTGRKETQYF.

V gene TRBV11-2 combines with J gene TRBJ2-3; D is perhaps TRBD2 (6 bases). This CDR3 is 15 amino acids long. Germline loops: CDR1 SGHAT, CDR2 FQNNGV. Trimming shortened V by 2 bases and J by 5 bases, and 14 bases separated the two germline ends. The CDR3 is CASSLHGGDRDTQYF. The CDR3 DNA sequence: TGTGCCAGCAGCTTACACGGAGGGGATAGAGATACGCAGTATTTT.

The sample holds many counts of this clonotype. The rearrangement uses TRBV29-1 and TRBJ2-1; 9 positions agree with TRBD2. Germline V gives CDR1 SQVTM, CDR2 ANQGSEA. V lost 4 bases, J lost 9 bases, and 7 bases stayed unmatched. The CDR3 sequence is 13 residues long. CDR3 loop: CSVGASGNVEQFF. For the CDR3, the DNA is TGCAGCGTTGGAGCTAGCGGGAACGTTGAGCAGTTCTTC.

Turning to this clonotype: A much larger clone differs from this one at a single base, so this may be a read error. The chain combines TRBV6-6 with TRBJ2-3, with 12 nucleotides matching TRBD2. Germline assignment: CDR1 MNHNY and CDR2 SVGAGI (reference sequence). This CDR3 is built from 15 residues. This CDR3 is CAGSTSGRLADTQYF. Here the CDR3 DNA reads TGTGCCGGCAGCACTAGCGGGAGGTTAGCAGATACGCAGTATTTT.

The chain links TRBV5-4 to TRBJ2-1; 10 nucleotides align to TRBD2. The CDR3 runs 16 residues. Germline CDR1 reads SGHNT; CDR2 reads YYREEE (reference sequence). V lost 6 bases and J lost 3; bases outside the gene matches: 9. The DNA for the CDR3 is TGTGCCAGCAAAGCGGAGGCTAGCGGGGGCTACAATGAGCAGTTCTTC. Protein: CASKAEASGGYNEQFF.

The rearrangement links TRBV24-1 to TRBJ2-7; 8 nucleotides agree with TRBD1. The CDR3 contains 15 residues. The V and J ends lost 0 bases and 2 bases, in that order; junction bases with no gene match: 2. The germline gives CDR1 KGHDR, CDR2 SFDVKD. The CDR3 DNA is TGTGCCACCAGTGATTTGCTGGACAGGGCCTACGAGCAGTACTTC. Its protein is CATSDLLDRAYEQYF.

This clonotype was recorded a few times. This chain uses TRBV24-1 with TRBJ1-2; D not certain. V lost 4 bases, J lost 4 bases, and 9 bases lay in between. Germline V gene lookup returns CDR1 KGHDR and CDR2 SFDVKD. This CDR3 comprises 13 residues. CDR3: CATSEGQAYGYTF. CDR3 nucleotides: TGTGCCACCAGTGAAGGGCAGGCCTATGGCTACACCTTC.

Worth noting for this clonotype: Just one base apart from a much larger clone, this may be a read error. The CDR3 protein is CASSSLDSVREGEQFF. CDR3 nucleotide sequence: TGTGCCAGCAGTTCCCTCGATAGCGTGAGAGAAGGTGAGCAGTTCTTC. The chain uses TRBV6-2 or TRBV6-3 and TRBJ2-1; maybe TRBD2 (5 bases). V gave up 4 bases and J gave up 9 bases, with 22 bases separating them. Germline CDR1 is MNHEY and CDR2 is SVGEGT. The CDR3 contains 16 residues.

The chain has TRBV28 and TRBJ2-2; D tentatively fits TRBD1 or TRBD2 (5 bases each). The germline V gene encodes CDR1 MDHEN and CDR2 SYDVKM. Trimming removed 1 base from V and 8 bases from J, with 11 bases in between. CDR3 length equals 14 residues. For the CDR3, the DNA is TGTGCCAGCAGTTTATCTGGGGGTTCAGGGGAGCTGTTTTTT. This codes for CASSLSGGSGELFF. Based on the CDR3 plus reference TRBV28 and TRBJ2-2, the full variable domain is DVKVTQSSRYLVKRTGEKVFLECVQDMDHENMFWYRQDPGLGLRLIYFSYDVKMKEKGDIPEGYSVSREKKERFSLILESASTNQTSMYLCASSLSGGSGELFFGEGSRLTVL.

As regards this clonotype: The final CDR3 position lacks the conserved phenylalanine or tryptophan, pointing to a likely read error. J is TRBJ1-1 and V is TRBV29-1; 9 positions match TRBD1. Germline CDR1 reads SQVTM; CDR2 reads ANQGSEA. The CDR3 runs to 12 residues. CDR3 sequence: CSAADRGTEAFS. CDR3 in DNA: TGTAGCGCCGCGGACAGGGGTACTGAAGCTTTCTCT.

This clonotype came up many times. The rearrangement joins TRBV5-8 to TRBJ1-2; D remains ambiguous. V gave up 7 bases and J gave up 4 bases, with 11 bases separating them. Germline CDR1 SGHTS, CDR2 YDEGEE. The CDR3 totals 12 residues. The CDR3 DNA sequence: TGTGCCAGCGGATCGGAGGCCTATGGCTACACCTTC. Its translation is CASGSEAYGYTF.

About this clonotype itself: This may come from a read error, since a much larger clone is one base off. The chain employs TRBV6-6 and TRBJ2-1; D could derive from TRBD1 or TRBD2 (5 bases each). With 9 bases removed from V and 5 bases from J, the gap between germline ends came to 14 bases. The germline gives CDR1 MNHNY, CDR2 SVGAGI (reference sequence). The CDR3 runs to 13 residues. This chain's CDR3 is CARSQVGDNEQFF. In nucleotides, the CDR3 is TGTGCCAGGAGCCAGGTGGGGGACAATGAGCAGTTCTTC.

This clonotype was seen repeatedly, ten times or more. This rearrangement joins TRBV4-3 to TRBJ2-7, with 9 bases matching TRBD1. The CDR3 totals 16 residues. The ends lost 1 base at V and 1 base at J; junction bases unmatched: 5. Looked up from germline, CDR1 is LGHNA and CDR2 is YSLEER. CDR3: CASSQVGGQGSYEQYF. CDR3 DNA: TGCGCCAGCAGCCAAGTAGGTGGACAGGGGTCCTACGAGCAGTACTTC.

As concerns this clonotype: A read error may explain this, as a much larger clone is one base away. J is TRBJ2-1 and V is TRBV10-3; TRBD2 matches 9 bases. The V gene's germline CDR1 is ENHRY and CDR2 SYGVKD. Germline trimming cut 7 bases from V and 7 bases from J; bases unmatched to any gene: 5. The CDR3 has 13 residues. The CDR3, as DNA: TGTGCCATCACTAGCGGGGAACTGAATGAGCAGTTCTTC. Protein product: CAITSGELNEQFF.

The CDR3 reads CASSLSAGGFSYNSPLHF. In DNA, the CDR3 is TGTGCCAGCAGCCTGTCGGCAGGGGGCTTTTCCTATAATTCACCCCTCCACTTT. The rearrangement uses TRBV13 and TRBJ1-6; 8 nucleotides agree with TRBD1. The CDR3 is 18 residues long. CDR1 is PRHDT, CDR2 FYEKMQ, per germline (reference sequence). After removal of 5 bases from V and 1 base from J, the junction contained 10 bases not matched to a gene.

Worth noting for this clonotype: A read error may explain this, as a much larger clone is one base away. The chain links TRBV29-1 to TRBJ1-2; 12 bases line up with TRBD1. The CDR3 is made up of 13 amino acids. Germline V gene data show CDR1 as SQVTM and CDR2 as ANQGSEA. CDR3 sequence (DNA): TGCAGCGTCGCCGGGACAGGGGGCTATAGCTACACCTTC. Protein product: CSVAGTGGYSYTF.

About this clonotype itself: A much more abundant neighbour one base away suggests this may be a read error. The V call is TRBV14, the J call TRBJ2-3, with 7 bases aligning to TRBD1. This CDR3 has 15 amino acids. The V gene end was trimmed by 4 bases and the J gene end by 2 bases; junction bases not matched to a gene: 6. Germline values: CDR1 SGHDN, CDR2 FVKESK. CDR3 DNA: TGTGCCAGCAGCCTTCGACAGGGCCACACAGATACGCAGTATTTT. Residues: CASSLRQGHTDTQYF. Complete variable domain (other parts from reference TRBV14 and TRBJ2-3): EAGVTQFPSHSVIEKGQTVTLRCDPISGHDNLYWYRRVMGKEIKFLLHFVKESKQDESGMPNNRFLAERTGGTYSTLKVQPAELEDSGVYFCASSLRQGHTDTQYFGPGTRLTVL.

Concerning this clonotype itself: One end of the junction does not line up with germline, which may come from a read error. The chain links TRBV11-2 to TRBJ2-1, with a weak D call TRBD1 (6 bases). CDR1 is SGHAT, CDR2 FQNNGV, per germline. The CDR3 is 15 amino acids. CDR3 loop: CASRLVGGSYNEQFF. CDR3 in DNA: TGTGCTAGCAGGTTAGTAGGGGGCTCCTACAATGAGCAGTTCTTC.